The 24 T cell receptor beta chains listed next were all sequenced from one sample in a study of technical replicates of blood from a handful of donors (dated 2017 in TCRdb). The library was obtained by the immunoSEQ multiplex PCR assay. The immuneACCESS repertoire file appears here via TCRdb, limited to in-frame rearrangements. These files lack a portion of the clones; in checked studies, under half of the deficit traces to unresolved V genes, and the cause of the others is not known. This sample has some 78,000 clones in its table, and approximately 93% of those were observed once. Under 0.3% of the sample rests with the top ten. Sequenced: T cells isolated from PBMCs. The receptors derive from a human donor in good health.

The chain joins TRBV10-2 to TRBJ2-1, with 11 bases lining up with TRBD2. The CDR3 contains 15 residues. Germline V gene data show CDR1 as WSHSY and CDR2 as SAAADI. The V segment lost 10 bases and the J segment 8 bases; nucleotides outside the gene matches: 13. CDR3 sequence: CATYQGTSGLYEQFF. The CDR3 DNA sequence: TGCGCCACCTACCAAGGGACTAGCGGACTCTATGAGCAGTTCTTC.

This clone was recorded only once. The genes are TRBV5-5 and TRBJ1-1; D is uncertain. CDR1 is SGHKS, CDR2 YYEKEE, per germline (reference sequence). The CDR3 sequence is 14 residues long. The ends were cut back, 4 bases at V and 0 bases at J, with 10 bases in the middle. The CDR3 loop reads CASSHTSLNTEAFF. CDR3 DNA sequence: TGTGCCAGCAGCCACACCTCCCTGAACACTGAAGCTTTCTTT.

V and J are TRBV5-6 and TRBJ2-1; 11 bases are a match to TRBD2. Trimming took 1 base from V and 7 from J; bases not matched to a gene: 7. The CDR3 contains 16 residues. Germline loops: CDR1 SGHDT, CDR2 YYEEEE. The DNA of the CDR3 is TGTGCCAGCAGCTTGATAGCGGGAGGGCGGCGGAATGAGCAGTTCTTC. As protein: CASSLIAGGRRNEQFF.

The genes are TRBV5-1 and TRBJ2-3, with TRBD2 identical over 9 bases. Unmatched junction bases numbered 15, after V lost 4 bases and J lost 6 bases. Per germline, CDR1 SGHRS and CDR2 YFSETQ. This CDR3 region has 17 residues. The CDR3 sequence: CASSIGWGGRAVDTQYF. For the CDR3, the DNA is TGCGCCAGCAGCATCGGCTGGGGCGGGAGGGCCGTGGATACGCAGTATTTT.

The chain recombines TRBV1 with TRBJ2-4; whether TRBD1, the table's D call, matches the DNA was not checked. TRBV1 is a recognized pseudogene. The CDR3 contains 20 residues. The CDR3 coding sequence is TGCACCAGCAGCCAAGATCTTGGGGACAGGAGACCCTTCGCCAAAAACATTCAGTACTTC. Translating it yields CTSSQDLGDRRPFAKNIQYF.

V usage is TRBV4-1 and J usage is TRBJ2-5; 10 bases match TRBD2. The CDR3 runs to 16 residues. J lost 2 bases, V lost 4 bases, and 7 bases had no gene match. Germline V lookup: CDR1 MGHRA, CDR2 YSYEKL. The chain's CDR3 is CASSRAGLADQETQYF. CDR3 bases: TGCGCCAGCAGCCGCGCCGGACTAGCGGATCAAGAGACCCAGTACTTC.

The CDR3 sequence: CASSKDSYEQYF. In DNA, the CDR3 is TGTGCCAGCAGCAAGGACAGCTACGAGCAGTACTTC. V and J are TRBV2 and TRBJ2-7; D is perhaps TRBD1 (6 bases). Trimming took off 6 bases at V and 3 bases at J, with 9 bases between the two ends. This CDR3 has 12 residues. In germline, CDR1 is SNHLY, CDR2 FYNNEI.

This clone was recorded only once. The V and J genes are TRBV5-7 and TRBJ1-6, with a tentative D call TRBD1 (6 bases). TRBV5-7 is known as an ORF, though its function is uncertain. The CDR3 consists of 15 residues. Trimming shortened V by 4 bases and J by 7 bases, and 15 bases separated the two germline ends. CDR3 residues: CASSGTQGRNSPLHF. CDR3 DNA: TGTGCCAGCAGCGGGACCCAGGGGAGAAATTCACCCCTCCACTTT.

The gene calls are TRBV30 and TRBJ1-6; D is possibly TRBD1 (5 bases). Germline assignment: CDR1 GTSNPN and CDR2 SVGIG (reference sequence). V dropped 3 bases and J dropped 9 bases, with 15 bases sitting between them. The CDR3 consists of 14 residues. The CDR3 is CAWRGQGGSSPLHF. In nucleotides, the CDR3 is TGTGCCTGGAGGGGGCAGGGCGGCAGTTCACCCCTCCACTTT.

The chain carries TRBV6-5 and TRBJ2-7; 11 nucleotides line up with TRBD2. With 3 bases clipped from V and 0 bases from J, the junction kept 4 bases outside the gene matches. The V gene's germline CDR1 is MNHEY and CDR2 SVGAGI. The CDR3 spans 16 residues. CDR3 bases: TGTGCCAGCAGTTATGGGACTAGCGGATACTCCTACGAGCAGTACTTC. Residues: CASSYGTSGYSYEQYF.

The chain recombines TRBV4-2 with TRBJ1-2, with D possibly being TRBD1 (5 bases). Trimming removed 8 bases from V and 2 bases from J, with 12 bases in between. The CDR3 is 13 amino acids. Germline values: CDR1 LGHNA, CDR2 YNFKEQ. The CDR3 DNA sequence: TGTGCCAGCTCCACGGACACGAACTATGGCTACACCTTC. It translates to CASSTDTNYGYTF.

The chain combines TRBV25-1 with TRBJ2-5; 10 bases align to TRBD1. The CDR3 extends over 15 amino acids. CDR1 and CDR2 (germline): MGHDK, SYGVNS. V shed 5 bases and J 4 bases; nucleotides not matched to a gene: 7. For the CDR3, the DNA is TGTGCCAGCAGTAAACGGACAGGGGGGAGAGAGACCCAGTACTTC. Its translation is CASSKRTGGRETQYF. The complete variable domain, with remaining parts taken from reference TRBV25-1 and TRBJ2-5, reads EADIYQTPRYLVIGTGKKITLECSQTMGHDKMYWYQQDPGMELHLIHYSYGVNSTEKGDLSSESTVSRIRTEHFPLTLESARPSHTSQYLCASSKRTGGRETQYFGPGTRLLVL.

The rearrangement links TRBV6-5 to TRBJ1-1; D may be TRBD1 (5 bases). Germline V CDR1 and CDR2: MNHEY, SVGAGI. The CDR3 covers 15 residues. The germline V and J ends were trimmed by 5 bases and 5 bases, with 18 bases remaining between them. CDR3 protein: CASSRDRTGGTEAFF. The CDR3 nucleotides are TGTGCCAGCAGTCGGGACCGGACCGGGGGTACTGAAGCTTTCTTT.

The V gene is TRBV2, the J gene TRBJ2-5; D not certain. The germline V gene has CDR1 SNHLY and CDR2 FYNNEI. Trimming took off 6 bases at V and 2 bases at J, with 16 bases between the two ends. The CDR3 runs 15 residues. This CDR3 reads CASSPWSSSQETQYF. The CDR3 DNA sequence: TGTGCCAGCAGCCCTTGGAGTAGTTCACAAGAGACCCAGTACTTC.

This chain uses TRBV15 with TRBJ1-2; TRBD1 matches 7 bases. CDR3 length: 16 amino acids. Trimming took 1 base from V and 4 from J; bases not matched to a gene: 9. CDR1 and CDR2 from the germline V gene are LNHNV and YYDKDF (reference sequence). In nucleotides, the CDR3 is TGTGCCACCAGCAGAGGGGCAGGACAGGCGAGCTATGGCTACACCTTC. It encodes CATSRGAGQASYGYTF.

The CDR3: CASKVAGQGVHTEAFF. The DNA of the CDR3 is TGCGCCAGCAAGGTTGCGGGACAGGGGGTGCACACTGAAGCTTTCTTT. The chain has TRBV5-1 and TRBJ1-1, with 11 bases matching TRBD1. CDR1 SGHRS and CDR2 YFSETQ come from the germline V gene. The CDR3 has 16 residues. The V and J ends lost 6 bases and 3 bases, in that order; junction bases with no gene match: 10.

The chain joins TRBV15 to TRBJ1-2; D gene ambiguous. The CDR3 extends over 17 amino acids. CDR1 is LNHNV and CDR2 is YYDKDF in the germline V gene (reference sequence). The ends were cut back, 1 base at V and 6 bases at J, with 21 bases in the middle. The CDR3 coding sequence is TGTGCCACCAGCAGAGGAGTCCCCGGGGTAGCTTTTAATGGCTACACCTTC. It translates to CATSRGVPGVAFNGYTF. Looking up the rest from reference TRBV15 and TRBJ1-2 gives the full variable domain: DAMVIQNPRYQVTQFGKPVTLSCSQTLNHNVMYWYQQKSSQAPKLLFHYYDKDFNNEADTPDNFQSRRPNTSFCFLDIRSPGLGDTAMYLCATSRGVPGVAFNGYTFGSGTRLTVV.

Worth noting for this clone: The same CDR3 can be traced to other DNA sequences in this sample. The chain carries TRBV6-1 and TRBJ2-3; 13 nucleotides line up with TRBD2. J was trimmed by 4 bases and V by 4 bases; bases with no gene match: 2. Looked up from germline, CDR1 is MNHNS and CDR2 is SASEGT. CDR3 length equals 15 residues. The CDR3 loop is CASSGTSGSSDTQYF. The CDR3 DNA follows: TGTGCCAGCAGTGGGACTAGCGGGAGCTCAGATACGCAGTATTTT.

The CDR3 DNA sequence: TGCAGCGTTGAAGTCGAGGGCTACGAGCAGTACTTC. Protein sequence: CSVEVEGYEQYF. The chain uses TRBV29-1 and TRBJ2-7, with D possibly TRBD2 on 5 matching bases. There are 12 residues in the CDR3. V was shortened by 1 base and J by 3 bases, with 7 bases between the two germline ends. Germline values: CDR1 SQVTM, CDR2 ANQGSEA.

The J gene is TRBJ2-7, the V gene TRBV6-5, with D unresolved. This CDR3 region has 13 residues. V was clipped by 2 bases and J by 1 base, with 6 bases between them. The germline V gene has CDR1 MNHEY and CDR2 SVGAGI. The CDR3 region is CASSYAGSYEQYF. CDR3 DNA sequence: TGTGCCAGCAGTTACGCCGGGTCCTACGAGCAGTACTTC.

The CDR3 spells CASTLSEGTEAFF. CDR3 coding DNA: TGTGCCAGCACCCTGTCGGAGGGGACTGAAGCTTTCTTT. This chain links TRBV6-5 with TRBJ1-1, with D possibly being TRBD1 (5 bases). The germline V gene encodes CDR1 MNHEY and CDR2 SVGAGI. This CDR3 has 13 residues. The ends were cut back, 7 bases at V and 5 bases at J, with 14 bases in the middle.

To note about this clone: A junction boundary mismatches the germline segment, possibly from a read error. The chain has TRBV7-7 and TRBJ2-2; D may be TRBD2 (6 bases). This CDR3 spans 11 amino acids. Germline V gene sequence: CDR1 SSHAT, CDR2 FNYEAQ (reference sequence). The chain's CDR3 is CASSSGVGLFF. The CDR3 nucleotides are TGTGCTAGCAGCTCGGGGGTTGGGCTGTTTTTT.

The table lists this clone with a count of one. This sequence joins TRBV11-2 and TRBJ2-7; D is perhaps TRBD1 (5 bases). Between the trimmed V and J ends, which lost 1 base and 2 bases, there was a span of 9 bases. CDR3 length: 14 residues. Germline assignment: CDR1 SGHAT and CDR2 FQNNGV. The CDR3 region is CASSLVDRAYEQYF. CDR3 nucleotides: TGTGCCAGCAGCTTAGTTGACAGAGCCTACGAGCAGTACTTC.

The rearrangement uses TRBV9 and TRBJ2-3; the match to TRBD2 covers 9 bases. The length of the CDR3 is 15 residues. The trim removed 0 bases at V and 4 bases at J, leaving 3 bases unmatched. The germline CDR1 and CDR2 sequences are SGDLS and YYNGEE. CDR3 in amino acids: CASSVDSGGPDTQYF. The CDR3 DNA reads as TGTGCCAGCAGCGTAGATAGCGGGGGCCCAGATACGCAGTATTTT.